The 17 T cell receptor beta chains in this list originate from one sample, sequenced in a study of cytomegalovirus exposure and HLA in healthy donors. The table came from immunoSEQ multiplex PCR; TCRdb's copy has only in-frame clones and leaves some out. The table has 140,000 to 150,000 clones, about 94% seen once. The sequencing sample was made of PBMCs. The receptor set was obtained from a man between 18 and 35 years old in good health and CMV-seropositive.

This clone appeared once. The rearrangement joins TRBV30 to TRBJ2-1, with a tentative D call TRBD2 (6 bases). V was trimmed by 4 bases and J by 7 bases, leaving 14 bases between them. CDR3 size: 13 residues. CDR1 is GTSNPN and CDR2 is SVGIG in the germline V gene (reference sequence). CDR3 in amino acids: CAWIPPLANEQFF. CDR3 in DNA: TGTGCCTGGATCCCCCCGCTAGCGAATGAGCAGTTCTTC. Drawing the rest from reference TRBV30 and TRBJ2-1, the complete variable domain is SQTIHQWPATLVQPVGSPLSLECTVEGTSNPNLYWYRQAAGRGLQLLFYSVGIGQISSEVPQNLSASRPQDRQFILSSKKLLLSDSGFYLCAWIPPLANEQFFGPGTRLTVL.

The chain carries TRBV9 and TRBJ1-1; D is unresolved. Germline V lookup: CDR1 SGDLS, CDR2 YYNGEE. The V end was cut by 3 bases, the J end by 3 bases, with 6 bases between. This CDR3 is 12 amino acids long. CDR3 in DNA: TGTGCCAGCAGCGCGATAGACACTGAAGCTTTCTTT. Protein: CASSAIDTEAFF.

The chain links TRBV11-2 to TRBJ2-7; 9 nucleotides line up with TRBD2. The trim removed 5 bases at V and 5 bases at J, leaving 1 base unmatched. The CDR3 extends over 12 amino acids. CDR1 and CDR2 (germline): SGHAT, FQNNGV. In DNA, the CDR3 is TGTGCCAGCAGCCCTAGCGGGAACGAGCAGTACTTC. Its protein is CASSPSGNEQYF.

This clone is a singleton in its sample. The chain has TRBV2 and TRBJ1-1; D gene uncertain. Trimming pared 4 bases from V and 0 bases from J, leaving 6 bases between. Germline lookup yields CDR1 SNHLY and CDR2 FYNNEI. The CDR3 loop spans 13 amino acids. CDR3 DNA: TGTGCCAGCAGTGTTGGGCTGAACACTGAAGCTTTCTTT. Protein sequence: CASSVGLNTEAFF.

V is TRBV7-2 and J is TRBJ2-7; D gene uncertain. Germline V gene lookup returns CDR1 SGHTA and CDR2 FQGNSA. This CDR3 has 15 residues. V was cut by 1 base and J by 1 base, with 11 bases left in between. The CDR3 coding sequence is TGTGCCAGCAGCTTAGGGTACGCACTATCCTACGAGCAGTACTTC. Its protein is CASSLGYALSYEQYF.

The chain links TRBV4-1 to TRBJ2-7; a weak D match, TRBD1 (5 bases). The CDR3 is 13 amino acids. Germline V gives CDR1 MGHRA, CDR2 YSYEKL. Trimming left V 1 base short and J 7 bases short, with 11 bases between. The CDR3 here is CASSQVQGREQYF. The DNA for the CDR3 is TGCGCCAGCAGCCAAGTCCAGGGCAGGGAGCAGTACTTC.

The chain uses TRBV10-3 and TRBJ2-3; tentative D call: TRBD1 (6 bases). Germline CDR1 and CDR2: ENHRY and SYGVKD. The V end was cut by 2 bases, the J end by 4 bases, with 10 bases between. The CDR3 has 14 residues. CDR3 nucleotide sequence: TGTGCCATCAGTGAGGGTACAGGGCCAGATACGCAGTATTTT. Translation: CAISEGTGPDTQYF.

Only one count was recorded for this clone. The rearrangement uses TRBV5-6 and TRBJ2-7; 12 bases map to TRBD2. J gave up 4 bases and V 4 bases, and 12 bases lay outside the gene matches. The length of the CDR3 is 17 residues. Germline CDR1 is SGHDT and CDR2 is YYEEEE. This CDR3 is CASSPPPGTSGFYEQYF. As DNA, the CDR3 is TGTGCCAGCAGCCCGCCCCCCGGGACTAGCGGGTTTTACGAGCAGTACTTC.

This chain connects TRBV5-1 to TRBJ2-7; 9 bases fit TRBD1. Looked up from germline, CDR1 is SGHRS and CDR2 is YFSETQ. The CDR3 has 14 residues. V was pared by 5 bases and J by 7 bases, with 10 bases of the junction left unmatched. The CDR3 DNA reads as TGCGCCAGCAGTCCCGGGACAGGGCCCCTTGAGCAGTACTTC. Protein: CASSPGTGPLEQYF.

CDR3 in amino acids: CASQLLVGDTDTQYF. The CDR3 region has the DNA TGTGCCAGCCAACTACTGGTAGGGGACACAGATACGCAGTATTTT. The chain recombines TRBV27 with TRBJ2-3; weak D call: TRBD1 (5 bases). The CDR3 consists of 15 residues. The V gene's germline CDR1 is MNHEY and CDR2 SMNVEV (reference sequence). Trimming removed 8 bases from V and 2 bases from J, with 17 bases in between.

The chain joins TRBV30 to TRBJ2-7; D is undetermined. Looked up from germline, CDR1 is GTSNPN and CDR2 is SVGIG (reference sequence). This CDR3 is built from 11 residues. The V end lost 2 bases, the J end lost 3 bases, and 5 bases lay between the germline ends. CDR3 amino acids: CAWSYSYEQYF. Here the CDR3 DNA reads TGTGCCTGGAGTTACAGCTACGAGCAGTACTTC.

The chain recombines TRBV6-5 with TRBJ2-7, with 11 bases aligning to TRBD1. The V gene end was trimmed by 4 bases and the J gene end by 5 bases; junction bases not matched to a gene: 4. Germline CDR1 is MNHEY and CDR2 is SVGAGI. CDR3 length: 14 amino acids. The CDR3 region has the DNA TGTGCCAGCAGTTCTCCGGGACAGGGGGACGAGCAGTACTTC. Translating it yields CASSSPGQGDEQYF.

The gene calls are TRBV7-3 and TRBJ2-7; 8 bases are a match to TRBD2. In germline, CDR1 is SGHTA, CDR2 FQGTGA. The ends lost 1 base at V and 3 bases at J; junction bases unmatched: 8. CDR3 length: 16 amino acids. The CDR3 protein is CASSLISAAGDYEQYF. DNA for the CDR3: TGTGCCAGCAGCTTAATCTCGGCAGCGGGAGACTACGAGCAGTACTTC.

This chain connects TRBV19 to TRBJ2-7; 8 bases fit TRBD2. V lost 4 bases and J lost 3; bases outside the gene matches: 5. The CDR3 spans 14 residues. Germline CDR1 reads LNHDA; CDR2 reads SQIVND (reference sequence). CDR3 loop: CASSTSGRDYEQYF. CDR3 nucleotides: TGTGCCAGTAGTACAAGCGGGAGAGACTACGAGCAGTACTTC.

The gene calls are TRBV29-1 and TRBJ2-7, with unresolved D. The CDR3 has 10 residues. Germline CDR1 reads SQVTM; CDR2 reads ANQGSEA. V lost 5 bases and J 5 bases, leaving 7 bases between the germline ends. The CDR3 nucleotides read TGCAGCGTTCTCTCGGACGAGCAGTACTTC. This gives the protein CSVLSDEQYF.

The chain links TRBV28 to TRBJ2-5; no clear D gene. The CDR3 consists of 13 residues. The V end lost 4 bases, the J end lost 9 bases, and 15 bases lay between the germline ends. Germline V lookup: CDR1 MDHEN, CDR2 SYDVKM. The CDR3 DNA is TGTGCCAGCAGTTACGGCATAATGAGGTCCCAGTACTTC. Protein product: CASSYGIMRSQYF. Full variable domain (rest looked up from reference TRBV28 and TRBJ2-5): DVKVTQSSRYLVKRTGEKVFLECVQDMDHENMFWYRQDPGLGLRLIYFSYDVKMKEKGDIPEGYSVSREKKERFSLILESASTNQTSMYLCASSYGIMRSQYFGPGTRLLVL.

The V and J genes are TRBV5-1 and TRBJ1-6, with 10 bases that match TRBD1. V lost 1 base to trimming and J lost 7 bases; unmatched junction nucleotides: 8. There are 17 residues in the CDR3. The germline V gene has CDR1 SGHRS and CDR2 YFSETQ. The CDR3 sequence: CASSLYGTGARNSPLHF. DNA for the CDR3: TGCGCCAGCAGCTTGTATGGGACAGGGGCGCGGAATTCACCCCTCCACTTT.